This T cell receptor (beta chain) is drawn from a study of chemoradiotherapy in HPV16-positive cancers (dated by TCRdb to 2022 to 2024). Concerning the study at large: Using functional T-cell assays on cells from two HPV16-positive patients, the researchers defined candidate HPV-specific T-cell clones and common TCR motifs. Whether T-cell immunity against the HPV oncoproteins E6 and E7 changes during chemoradiotherapy and whether survival is affected by this immunity were examined in the study. Next, the candidate HPV-specific TCRs and motifs were followed in TCR repertoires from more than 70 patients with HPV-related cancers. The research as a whole found: Improved recurrence-free survival in HPV16-positive patients was associated with expansion of HPV-responsive T cells during chemoradiotherapy. Only two HPV16-positive patients were used to derive the functional definition of HPV-specific T cells, and the survival association was reported for HPV16-positive patients. Expansion of candidate HPV-specific clones and E7-related TCR motifs was observed in the tumor microenvironment during treatment, whereas no such expansion was observed for non-HPV-specific T cells.

Repertoires were sampled repeatedly over the course of chemoradiotherapy, so clonal expansion could be followed in the tumor microenvironment. In the case of this clone: No antigen is known for it. Per-base qualities were not stored, and no clone one base away is much larger.

Looking up the germline V gene yields CDR1 SGHDT and CDR2 YYEEEE. Including cysteine and phenylalanine, the CDR3 has 15 amino acids. Of the read, only the CDR3 DNA is kept; its 45 bases are in frame from base 1. V is reduced by 4 bases and J by 4 bases, leaving a spacing of 17 bases between them. Library prep was done by the immunoSEQ multiplex PCR assay. The table comes from immuneACCESS by way of TCRdb, which keeps in-frame sequences with V and J called. Part of the clones is missing from these tables; in studies checked, under half for an unresolved V gene and the rest for unknown reasons. The sample table records around 20,000 clones; roughly 89% of these occur just once. Around 5.8% of the sample is taken by the ten largest.

This clonotype was sampled from a human donor with HPV-associated anogenital cancer. The chain couples TRBV5-6 to TRBJ2-5; the D call could be TRBD1 or TRBD2, with each sharing 7 bases. The material was blood, obtained from a patient who underwent chemoradiotherapy. The CDR3 region: CASSIRQGGRETQYF. The DNA is TGTGCCAGCAGCATCCGACAGGGCGGGAGAGAGACCCAGTACTTC.